Each of the 2 T cell receptor beta chains below was sequenced from the same sample in a study of molecular identifiers for immune sequencing clone quantification. TCRdb itself ran the PCR reads through MiXCR, one entry per CDR3 protein. Altogether roughly 40,000 distinct CDR3 sequences are present, approximately 24% being singletons, with the ten largest covering about 1%. Sequencing was carried out using naive CD8+ T cells from blood, with Jurkat cell RNA spiked in. Subset defined: FACS-sorted CD8+CD4-CCR7+CD45RA+ naive T cells. The receptors shown here come from a human donor in good health. Some libraries in this study had Jurkat cell RNA spiked in.

This clonotype was recorded many times. CDR3 sequence (DNA): TGTGCCAGCTCACCAGAAGGTATCGTAACTAGCGGGAGCTACGAGCAGTACTTC. Protein sequence: CASSPEGIVTSGSYEQYF. This chain uses TRBV18 with TRBJ2-7, with TRBD2 matching 11 bases. V shed 2 bases, J shed 3 bases, and the junction held 12 bases outside the gene matches. From germline, CDR1 is KGHSH and CDR2 LQKENI. The CDR3 runs 18 residues.

Comment on this clonotype: Germline and junction disagree at one end, which may indicate a read error. V is TRBV29-1 and J is TRBJ2-1; 11 bases map to TRBD1. The germline gives CDR1 SQVTM, CDR2 ANQGSEA. This CDR3 has 15 amino acids. The CDR3 nucleotides read TGCGGCGTTCTCGCCGGGACAGGGGGGTACAGTGAGCAGTTCTTC. Protein sequence: CGVLAGTGGYSEQFF.